The 26 T cell receptor beta chains below all came from one sample that was sequenced in a study of T cell responses to AZD1222 COVID-19 vaccine. This table comes from immunoSEQ multiplex PCR, and its TCRdb copy is limited to in-frame clones, with some not included. The table records some 83,000 clones, around 91% of them present only once. This sample comprised peripheral blood, obtained 28 days after the second AZD1222 dose. Receptors originate from an adult who received the AZD1222 COVID-19 vaccine.

The chain has TRBV6-5 and TRBJ1-3, with a weak D call TRBD1 (5 bases). V was trimmed by 0 bases and J by 3 bases, leaving 12 bases between them. Germline loops: CDR1 MNHEY, CDR2 SVGAGI. The CDR3 is made up of 16 amino acids. The DNA for the CDR3 is TGTGCCAGCAGTTACTCGAGTTCCGGGGGTGGAAACACCATATATTTT. Translating it yields CASSYSSSGGGNTIYF.

V is TRBV5-4 and J is TRBJ2-5; 7 bases fit TRBD2. The CDR3 spans 15 residues. Unmatched junction bases numbered 8, after V lost 3 bases and J lost 3 bases. CDR1 is SGHNT and CDR2 is YYREEE in the germline V gene (reference sequence). The CDR3 bases are TGTGCCAGCAGCTGGGGCTCCGGGGGGAAAGAGACCCAGTACTTC. It translates to CASSWGSGGKETQYF.

The chain employs TRBV28 and TRBJ1-4; tentative D call: TRBD1 (6 bases). The CDR3 length is 15 residues. V was clipped by 6 bases and J by 5 bases, with 16 bases between them. Germline-derived CDR1 and CDR2 are MDHEN and SYDVKM. CDR3 nucleotide sequence: TGTGCCAGCAGCCCTGCGGGGGCACACAATGAAAAACTGTTTTTT. Amino acid sequence: CASSPAGAHNEKLFF.

The rearrangement links TRBV7-2 to TRBJ1-2; 8 positions agree with TRBD1. Germline CDR1 and CDR2: SGHTA and FQGNSA. CDR3 length: 15 amino acids. With 4 bases clipped from V and 8 bases from J, the junction kept 12 bases outside the gene matches. Here the CDR3 reads CASSSSGQVVRGYTF. CDR3 coding DNA: TGTGCCAGCAGCTCATCGGGACAGGTCGTTCGGGGCTACACCTTC.

The chain links TRBV18 to TRBJ2-7; 8 bases map to TRBD1. The ends lost 2 bases at V and 6 bases at J; junction bases unmatched: 15. The germline CDR1 and CDR2 sequences are KGHSH and LQKENI. CDR3 length equals 17 residues. This CDR3 is CASSPTERTGRSGEQYF. As DNA, the CDR3 is TGTGCCAGCTCACCAACCGAGCGGACAGGGAGATCAGGCGAGCAGTACTTC.

The V gene is TRBV5-4, the J gene TRBJ2-1; no firm D call. Germline loops: CDR1 SGHNT, CDR2 YYREEE (reference sequence). V was cut by 5 bases and J by 1 base, with 10 bases left in between. The CDR3 has 14 amino acids. CDR3 nucleotides: TGTGCCAGCAGGCGTGATGGTTCCTACAATGAGCAGTTCTTC. It yields the protein CASRRDGSYNEQFF.

The chain couples TRBV5-1 to TRBJ1-1; no clear D gene. This CDR3 spans 11 amino acids. Germline V gene data show CDR1 as SGHRS and CDR2 as YFSETQ. V was trimmed by 5 bases and J by 1 base, leaving 3 bases between them. CDR3 coding DNA: TGCGCCAGCAGACAGAACACTGAAGCTTTCTTT. Translated: CASRQNTEAFF.

This clone showed up just once. The junction differs from germline at one of its ends, possibly a read error. The chain recombines TRBV6-5 with TRBJ1-1, with 7 bases lining up with TRBD1. There are 15 residues in the CDR3. Germline values: CDR1 MNHEY, CDR2 SVGAGI. The CDR3 loop reads CAISRNRGPNTEAFF. The CDR3 bases are TGTGCCATCAGTCGCAACAGGGGCCCGAACACTGAAGCTTTCTTT.

This clone occurred a few times. CDR3 bases: TGTGCCAGCAGCTTAGAGGGCCGGACAGGGGGCTATGGCTACACCTTC. Translating gives CASSLEGRTGGYGYTF. V and J are TRBV11-3 and TRBJ1-2; 10 nucleotides align to TRBD1. Per the germline V gene, CDR1 is SGHNT and CDR2 is YENEEA. Unmatched junction bases numbered 5, after V lost 0 bases and J lost 4 bases. The CDR3 length is 16 residues.

This sequence joins TRBV30 and TRBJ1-1; tentatively, D is TRBD1 (5 bases). Germline V gene lookup returns CDR1 GTSNPN and CDR2 SVGIG (reference sequence). Trimming took off 5 bases at V and 7 bases at J, with 8 bases between the two ends. The CDR3 length is 10 residues. The CDR3 protein is CAWLQVEAFF. In nucleotides, the CDR3 is TGTGCCTGGCTACAGGTTGAAGCTTTCTTT.

Turning to this clone: At one end, the junction sequence differs from germline, possibly due to a read error. V and J are TRBV27 and TRBJ1-2; D remains unclear. This CDR3 is 11 amino acids long. Looked up from germline, CDR1 is MNHEY and CDR2 is SMNVEV (reference sequence). The CDR3 sequence is CASTLDYGYTF. DNA for the CDR3: TGTGCCAGCACTTTAGACTATGGCTACACCTTC.

The chain uses TRBV18 and TRBJ2-7; D ambiguous. The CDR3 extends over 15 amino acids. V lost 2 bases, J lost 6 bases, and 17 bases lay in between. The V gene's germline CDR1 is KGHSH and CDR2 LQKENI. The CDR3 protein is CASSPVSTTLSEQYF. Here the CDR3 DNA reads TGTGCCAGCTCACCAGTCAGCACAACCTTAAGCGAGCAGTACTTC.

The rearrangement uses TRBV27 and TRBJ2-3, with a tentative D call TRBD1 (6 bases). The CDR3 has 14 amino acids. V was trimmed by 1 base and J by 4 bases, leaving 9 bases between them. Looked up from germline, CDR1 is MNHEY and CDR2 is SMNVEV (reference sequence). The CDR3 nucleotides are TGTGCCAGCAGTTTATTGGACAGTTCAGATACGCAGTATTTT. This translates into CASSLLDSSDTQYF.

The chain carries TRBV4-3 and TRBJ1-2, with D possibly matching TRBD1 (6 bases). There are 16 residues in the CDR3. The ends were cut back, 0 bases at V and 5 bases at J, with 16 bases in the middle. Per germline, CDR1 LGHNA and CDR2 YSLEER. CDR3 amino acids: CASSQETGLRGYGYTF. DNA of the CDR3: TGCGCCAGCAGCCAAGAAACCGGGTTAAGGGGGTATGGCTACACCTTC.

J is TRBJ2-7 and V is TRBV5-1; D is perhaps TRBD1 (5 bases). The CDR3 sequence is 15 residues long. Trimming stripped 1 base from V and 5 bases from J, with 16 bases between. Germline V gene sequence: CDR1 SGHRS, CDR2 YFSETQ. CDR3 coding DNA: TGCGCCAGCAGCTTGTCGGCAGGGTCTATGAACGAGCAGTACTTC. It yields the protein CASSLSAGSMNEQYF.

The rearrangement links TRBV6-6 to TRBJ1-1; weak D call: TRBD1 (5 bases). V lost 6 bases to trimming and J lost 4 bases, with 12 bases between them. The CDR3 totals 13 residues. Germline V CDR1 and CDR2: MNHNY, SVGAGI (reference sequence). The CDR3 DNA reads as TGTGCCAGCAGCCAAGGGGACTCCACTGAAGCTTTCTTT. It yields the protein CASSQGDSTEAFF.

The rearrangement joins TRBV4-2 to TRBJ1-1, with TRBD1 matching 8 bases. Germline assignment: CDR1 LGHNA and CDR2 YNFKEQ. The CDR3 covers 15 residues. V shed 3 bases and J 6 bases; nucleotides not matched to a gene: 9. CDR3 nucleotide sequence: TGTGCCAGCAGCCAGGAAACAGGGGGTTTCGCTGAAGCTTTCTTT. It yields the protein CASSQETGGFAEAFF.

J is TRBJ2-5 and V is TRBV29-1; 8 nucleotides match TRBD1. V dropped 7 bases and J dropped 5; count of bases not matched to a gene: 6. This CDR3 spans 12 amino acids. Per germline, CDR1 SQVTM and CDR2 ANQGSEA. The CDR3 coding sequence is TGCAGCGCTAGACAGGGGCTGGAGACCCAGTACTTC. As protein: CSARQGLETQYF.

V gene TRBV7-2 combines with J gene TRBJ1-1, with TRBD1 matching 10 bases. Germline values: CDR1 SGHTA, CDR2 FQGNSA. The trim removed 5 bases at V and 10 bases at J, leaving 10 bases unmatched. This CDR3 region has 14 residues. CDR3 sequence (DNA): TGTGCCAGCAGCGACCGACAGGGGGCTTTATCAGCTTTCTTT. This encodes CASSDRQGALSAFF. The variable domain in full, with the rest retrieved from reference TRBV7-2 and TRBJ1-1, is GAGVSQSPSNKVTEKGKDVELRCDPISGHTALYWYRQSLGQGLEFLIYFQGNSAPDKSGLPSDRFSAERTGGSVSTLTIQRTQQEDSAVYLCASSDRQGALSAFFGQGTRLTVV.

The V call is TRBV6-4, the J call TRBJ2-2, with 16 bases aligning to TRBD2. V lost 6 bases to trimming and J lost 12 bases; unmatched junction nucleotides: 10. The CDR3 has 16 amino acids. The germline CDR1 and CDR2 sequences are MRHNA and SNTAGT. The CDR3 sequence is CASRPEPGLAGGQLFF. The CDR3 nucleotides read TGTGCCAGCAGACCTGAACCGGGACTAGCGGGGGGGCAGCTGTTTTTT.

V usage is TRBV4-1 and J usage is TRBJ2-2, with D possibly matching TRBD1 (5 bases). The CDR3 is 14 amino acids. Germline V gene data show CDR1 as MGHRA and CDR2 as YSYEKL. The V gene lost 1 base and the J gene lost 6 bases, with 9 bases spanning the gap. The CDR3 DNA follows: TGCGCCAGCAGCCAAGGGGCAGGGTCCGGGGAGCTGTTTTTT. It codes for CASSQGAGSGELFF.

This chain uses TRBV18 with TRBJ1-6; 9 positions agree with TRBD1. J gave up 9 bases and V 2 bases, and 5 bases lay outside the gene matches. The germline gives CDR1 KGHSH, CDR2 LQKENI. CDR3 length equals 15 residues. The CDR3 DNA sequence: TGTGCCAGCTCACCAGCCACAGGGGGCGGTTCACCCCTCCACTTT. Translation: CASSPATGGGSPLHF. Variable domain in full (rest from reference TRBV18 and TRBJ1-6): NAGVMQNPRHLVRRRGQEARLRCSPMKGHSHVYWYRQLPEEGLKFMVYLQKENIIDESGMPKERFSAEFPKEGPSILRIQQVVRGDSAAYFCASSPATGGGSPLHFGNGTRLTVT.

This clone was seen a single time. The chain combines TRBV3-1 (or the pseudogene TRBV3-2) with TRBJ1-5, with D maybe TRBD1 (6 bases). CDR3 length: 14 residues. Deletions cut 1 base from V and 6 bases from J, with 10 bases between. Germline-derived CDR1 and CDR2 are LGHDT and YNNKEL (reference sequence). The CDR3 coding sequence is TGTGCCAGCAGCCAAGGTTTACAGGGTCAGCCCCAGCATTTT. This gives the protein CASSQGLQGQPQHF.

V and J are TRBV30 and TRBJ2-7, with a weak D call TRBD2 (5 bases). The CDR3 runs 13 residues. V shed 5 bases and J shed 4 bases, with 15 bases lying between them. Looked up from germline, CDR1 is GTSNPN and CDR2 is SVGIG (reference sequence). CDR3 in amino acids: CAWGLVTGYEQYF. CDR3 DNA sequence: TGTGCCTGGGGTCTGGTTACGGGGTACGAGCAGTACTTC. The complete variable domain, with remaining parts taken from reference TRBV30 and TRBJ2-7, reads SQTIHQWPATLVQPVGSPLSLECTVEGTSNPNLYWYRQAAGRGLQLLFYSVGIGQISSEVPQNLSASRPQDRQFILSSKKLLLSDSGFYLCAWGLVTGYEQYFGPGTRLTVT.

The rearrangement links TRBV6-5 to TRBJ1-5; D perhaps matches TRBD1 (6 bases). The CDR3 runs to 16 residues. V lost 0 bases, J lost 2 bases, and 11 bases lay in between. Germline V gene lookup returns CDR1 MNHEY and CDR2 SVGAGI. CDR3 region: CASSYSGGRGNQPQHF. CDR3 DNA: TGTGCCAGCAGTTACTCAGGGGGTAGAGGCAATCAGCCCCAGCATTTT.

The V call is TRBV5-6, the J call TRBJ2-7, with D tentatively TRBD1 (6 bases). The length of the CDR3 is 14 residues. The V end lost 5 bases, the J end lost 3 bases, and 15 bases lay between the germline ends. The germline CDR1 and CDR2 sequences are SGHDT and YYEEEE. The CDR3 DNA reads as TGTGCCAGCAGTTTGCAGGGGAACCGCTACGAGCAGTACTTC. Its translation is CASSLQGNRYEQYF. Looking up the rest from reference TRBV5-6 and TRBJ2-7 gives the full variable domain: DAGVTQSPTHLIKTRGQQVTLRCSPKSGHDTVSWYQQALGQGPQFIFQYYEEEERQRGNFPDRFSGHQFPNYSSELNVNALLLGDSALYLCASSLQGNRYEQYFGPGTRLTVT.